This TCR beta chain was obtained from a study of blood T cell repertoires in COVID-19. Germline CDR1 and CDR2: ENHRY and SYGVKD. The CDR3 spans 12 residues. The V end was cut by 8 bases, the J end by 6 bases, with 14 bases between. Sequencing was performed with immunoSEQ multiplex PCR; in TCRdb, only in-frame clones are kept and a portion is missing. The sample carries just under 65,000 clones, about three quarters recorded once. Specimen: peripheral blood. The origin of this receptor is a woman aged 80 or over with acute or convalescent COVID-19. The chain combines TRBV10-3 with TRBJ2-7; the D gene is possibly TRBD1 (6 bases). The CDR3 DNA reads TGTGCCATCGCTGGACAGAGCAGCGAGCAGTACTTC. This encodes CAIAGQSSEQYF.